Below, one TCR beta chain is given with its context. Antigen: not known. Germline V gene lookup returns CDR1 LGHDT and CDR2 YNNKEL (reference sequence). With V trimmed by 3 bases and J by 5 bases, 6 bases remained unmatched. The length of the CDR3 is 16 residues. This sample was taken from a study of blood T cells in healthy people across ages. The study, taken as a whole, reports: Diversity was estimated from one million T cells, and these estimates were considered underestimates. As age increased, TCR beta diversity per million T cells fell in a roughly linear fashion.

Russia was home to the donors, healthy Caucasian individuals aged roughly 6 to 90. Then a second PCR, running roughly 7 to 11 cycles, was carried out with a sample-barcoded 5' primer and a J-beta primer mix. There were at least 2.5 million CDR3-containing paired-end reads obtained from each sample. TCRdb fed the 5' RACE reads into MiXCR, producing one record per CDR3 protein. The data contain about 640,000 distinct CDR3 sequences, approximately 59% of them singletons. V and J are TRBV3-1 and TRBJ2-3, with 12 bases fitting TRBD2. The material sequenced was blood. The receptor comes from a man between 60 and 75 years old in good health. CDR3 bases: TGTGCCAGCAGCCACCCGGGACTAGCGGGTCTAGATACGCAGTATTTT. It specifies CASSHPGLAGLDTQYF.